This entry features one TCR beta chain sequence. The antigen this receptor binds is unknown. The cohort comprised some 680 healthy bone marrow donors. At the time of sampling, every cohort member was nominally healthy, though immune exposures that went unrecorded were likely present. The donor was CMV seropositive and belonged to the group of 250 to 300 seropositive cohort members. A peripheral blood sample was collected from each donor, and TCR beta sequencing was performed on peripheral blood mononuclear cells. Genomic DNA was extracted from the blood cell samples with the Qiagen DNeasy Blood Extraction Kit. The protocol used for the library was the immunoSEQ multiplex PCR assay. For the multiplex PCR, a mixture combining 60 forward primers for TCR Vbeta segments and 13 reverse primers for TCR Jbeta segments was used. Amplification of the CDR3 region of rearranged TCR beta genes was performed with a multiplex PCR assay on genomic DNA. The amplified TCR beta libraries were sequenced on the Illumina HiSeq System as 87-base-pair reads. The original methods were these. A later analysis tallied 75 million to 95 million unique TCR beta chains across the approximately 670 repertoires, and around 12 million of those chains were shared by two or more donors. Raw reads were error-corrected and collapsed into unique sequences with a nearest-neighbor algorithm that merged closely related sequences to remove PCR and sequencing errors. CDR3 sequences were aligned to IMGT reference sequences to assign V, D and J gene segments. For a sequence to be retained, at least a six-nucleotide match to both a V gene segment and a J gene segment was required. Rearrangements were called productive when the CDR3 lacked stop codons and stayed in frame with V and J; all others were non-productive. CDR3 was defined by IMGT convention, running from the second conserved V-encoded cysteine to the conserved J-encoded phenylalanine. In an earlier analysis of approximately 500 of the donors, sequences lacking an unambiguous match to a single V gene segment were excluded. An earlier analysis of a few hundred of the donors called V segments functional above 56.7% productive rearrangements and segregating when the between-donor standard deviation exceeded 5%. A statistical classification framework was built to diagnose cytomegalovirus status from the catalog of TCR beta chain sequences. A later analysis assigned V and J genes by comparing TCR nucleotide sequences with IMGT/GENE-DB human TR gene sequences. A later analysis assigned CDR3 sequences and most-parsimonious VDJ recombination scenarios with the TCRdist pipeline. In a later analysis, each TCR beta chain was defined by its CDR3 amino acid sequence together with its V-gene family, and reads without a unique V-gene family were excluded. A later analysis removed 550 to 650 highly shared, low-generation-probability nucleotide sequences to deal with suspected cross-contamination and a sequencing artifact. For each public chain, a later analysis derived a clonal expansion index from normalized ranks of inferred template counts within each repertoire. In a later analysis, generation probabilities were computed using a VDJ recombination model fitted to out-of-frame rearrangements, and the results were checked against IGoR. In a later analysis, TCR-TCR, TCR-HLA and TCR-CMV co-occurrence was scored with hypergeometric tests, and a repertoire-size bias correction was applied to TCR pairs. To estimate false discovery rates, a later analysis permuted the HLA or CMV assignments 20 times. A later analysis grouped co-occurring TCRs with DBSCAN, adding TCRdist sequence similarity when clustering within HLA-allele-positive subsets. Co-occurrence clustering excluded repertoires with fewer than 30,000 or more than 120,000 public chains, plus five with anomalous nucleotide sharing. Entries here come from immuneACCESS through TCRdb and include only in-frame sequences with V and J called. Some clones fail to appear in such tables; in the studies checked, an unresolved V gene covers under half of the shortfall, and the cause of the remainder is unknown. V and J calls and clone size are those listed in that table; D and trimming were worked out from the DNA. The data table for this sample lists some 130,000 clones. Of the sample, more than 1.5% falls within the top ten clones.

The CDR1 and CDR2 encoded by the germline V gene are SQVTM and ANQGSEA. From its cysteine to its phenylalanine, the CDR3 spans 13 amino acids. Just CDR3 DNA is preserved here, 39 bases in frame from base 1. A distance of 12 bases separates the germline ends of V and J, which lose 4 bases and 5 bases respectively. This sample was taken from a study of cytomegalovirus exposure and HLA in healthy donors (dated by TCRdb to 2016 to 2017). Concerning the study at large: In an earlier analysis of roughly 590 of the donors, approximately 300 Gb of sequence data and approximately 120 million unique TCR beta sequences from roughly 180 million T cells were reported. Four to six DR-DQ haplotypes were handled as single units for association and clustering, since linkage in the cohort was strong. The later analysis used no new phenotypic data to find candidate immune exposures, relying instead on TCR beta sequences and their occurrence across donors. Along with the approximately 670-subject first cohort, a separate validation cohort of around 110 different subjects was used. To predict cytomegalovirus infection status, the study brought together high-throughput TCR immunosequencing, statistical association of individual TCRs with disease status, and machine learning. Among the roughly 430 genotyped donors, about 83% belonged to the genetic ancestry cluster associated with self-reported Caucasian donors. In a later genetic analysis, genome-wide SNP genotypes for 398 of the 666 donors were used, and that subset was treated as a discovery cohort. Roughly 300 gigabases of sequencing data and around 85 million unique TCR sequences made up an early release that covered approximately 700 HLA-typed donors. The number of donors typed differed by locus, with roughly 620-630 for A, B, C, DRB1 and DQB1, roughly 550 for DQA1, approximately 580 for DPA1, and around 450 for DPB1. Both class I and class II loci were covered by HLA typing, at four-digit resolution. A later analysis re-analyzed previously published TCR beta repertoires from 500 to 700 donors and added high-resolution HLA genotyping to study TCR occurrence patterns. The study used immunosequencing to profile the T cell repertoires of approximately 630 subjects and linked those repertoires to cytomegalovirus serostatus. An earlier analysis of about 600 of the donors used high-throughput TCR beta sequencing to judge whether each TCR beta V gene segment behaved as functional or pseudogenic. The study aimed to test whether signatures of past pathogen exposure could be identified by cataloging public T cell receptors. Donor age, sex, ethnicity and CMV serostatus were compiled together with the repertoire data. Among several hundred genotyped donors of the cohort, an average of approximately 200,000 unique TCR beta nucleotide sequences was sequenced per donor, of which about 18% were non-productive. Every repertoire in the discovery cohort had been generated on one and the same sequencing platform. On the study overall, not on this receptor specifically: According to a later analysis, TCR association rates differed among HLA loci, with DRB1 alleles showing the most associated TCRs and HLA-C alleles showing the fewest. The study gave a list of 150 to 200 TCR beta chains associated with cytomegalovirus. Most TCR sequences were seen in very few donors, while some public TCRs were found in many individuals. At a false discovery rate of 0.05, a later analysis linked under 20,000 TCR beta sequences to specific HLA alleles. According to the authors, the approach could potentially be generalized to other disease states and immunological phenotypes. A further reported finding was that TCR beta sequences accurately predicted the HLA-A and HLA-B alleles for most subjects in the first cohort. Only TCR beta chains were sequenced in this cohort, and the absence of alpha or paired-chain data limited detectable features. The only immune exposure information available for the cohort was CMV serostatus. The classifier was reported to diagnose cytomegalovirus status with high specificity and sensitivity in both the original and validation cohorts. Linkage disequilibrium might explain the correlated functional status among segregating V segments, but an unknown experimental factor could not be ruled out. The presence/absence analyses assumed that sequencing depth was roughly uniform across donors, and that assumption may not be true. In a later analysis, most CMV-associated TCR beta chains were found to appear HLA-restricted, with HLA associations seemingly driven largely by CMV exposure. In a later genetic analysis, fewer N-insertions in productive TCRs were reported among donors in an Asian-associated ancestry cluster than the approximately 630-donor mean. In a later analysis, several top co-occurrence clusters were reported to appear linked to parvovirus B19, influenza, CMV and Epstein-Barr virus. Because counts were too low, roughly 18 rarely observed V segments, including chromosome 9 orphons, were left out of the earlier analysis of 587 of the donors. A later genetic analysis associated a missense DCLRE1C variant with V-gene and J-gene trimming of TCR beta chains, and an independent cohort replicated the association. Because HLA typing was missing for some donors at each locus, association tests included only the typed subset. Because the 87-base-pair reads could not distinguish some IMGT-functional V segments, including TRBV6-2 and TRBV6-3, those segments were excluded. When HLA alleles, especially DR and DQ, strongly co-occurred, TCR associations were difficult to assign to individual alleles. In a later analysis, HLA-associated TCR beta chains showed more clonal expansion and lower generation probabilities than non-associated chains that were equally common. A few of the identified cytomegalovirus-associated TCR beta chains were confirmed in vitro to be specific for cytomegalovirus antigens. An earlier analysis of some 590 of the donors showed that most TCR beta V segments appeared in productive rearrangements either about 87% or about 30% of the time, which broadly matched IMGT annotations. The sequencing pipeline was judged likely to have produced a cluster of highly shared sequence variants as a technical artifact.

Sequencing was carried out using PBMCs. The receptor was isolated from a woman in her forties in good health and CMV-seropositive. The sequence joins TRBV29-1 to TRBJ2-1; no D gene is confidently identified. The CDR3 corresponds to CSVVRSADNEQFF. The sequenced DNA: TGCAGCGTTGTACGGTCGGCGGACAATGAGCAGTTCTTC.